Below, 21 T cell receptor beta chains from the same sample are listed, as sequenced in a study of cytomegalovirus exposure and HLA in healthy donors. The data were produced by immunoSEQ multiplex PCR, yet TCRdb's version contains in-frame clones alone and is incomplete. The sample lists about 240,000 clones, around 87% occurring once. Source material: PBMCs. Receptors were obtained from a woman between 25 and 40 years old in good health and CMV-seropositive.

DNA of the CDR3: TGTGCCAGCAGCCAAGGCCTAGGGGACACTGAAGCTTTCTTT. Protein sequence: CASSQGLGDTEAFF. This sequence joins TRBV7-6 and TRBJ1-1; possibly TRBD1 for D (5 bases). Between the trimmed V and J ends, which lost 5 bases and 3 bases, there was a span of 13 bases. Looked up from germline, CDR1 is SGHVS and CDR2 is FNYEAQ. This CDR3 contains 14 residues. Complete variable domain (other parts from reference TRBV7-6 and TRBJ1-1): GAGVSQSPRYKVTKRGQDVALRCDPISGHVSLYWYRQALGQGPEFLTYFNYEAQQDKSGLPNDRFSAERPEGSISTLTIQRTEQRDSAMYRCASSQGLGDTEAFFGQGTRLTVV.

J is TRBJ1-5 and V is TRBV30; D not resolved. The CDR3 loop spans 14 amino acids. V was pared by 2 bases and J by 0 bases, with 8 bases between. Germline CDR1 is GTSNPN and CDR2 is SVGIG (reference sequence). CDR3 coding DNA: TGTGCCTGGAGTTCAGACTATAGCAATCAGCCCCAGCATTTT. It yields the protein CAWSSDYSNQPQHF.

The CDR3 is CASSSKRLAGGMYNEQFF. Here the CDR3 DNA reads TGTGCCAGCAGCTCAAAGAGGCTAGCGGGAGGAATGTACAATGAGCAGTTCTTC. This chain uses TRBV11-3 with TRBJ2-1; 11 bases line up with TRBD2. CDR1 is SGHNT, CDR2 YENEEA, per germline. The CDR3 is 18 residues long. V lost 4 bases to trimming and J lost 4 bases; unmatched junction nucleotides: 12.

The CDR3 sequence: CASSPVSGELFF. The DNA for the CDR3 is TGTGCCAGCAGCCCGGTGTCCGGGGAGCTGTTTTTT. V gene TRBV7-6 combines with J gene TRBJ2-2, with D uncertain. Trimming stripped 5 bases from V and 6 bases from J, with 7 bases between. Germline CDR1 SGHVS, CDR2 FNYEAQ. This CDR3 has 12 amino acids.

The chain is built from TRBV5-1 and TRBJ2-4, with D perhaps matching TRBD1 (6 bases). This CDR3 comprises 16 residues. V lost 0 bases, J lost 5 bases, and 15 bases lay in between. Germline V gives CDR1 SGHRS, CDR2 YFSETQ. The CDR3 spells CASSLGTGIGENIQYF. The CDR3 DNA sequence: TGCGCCAGCAGCTTGGGAACAGGGATCGGGGAAAACATTCAGTACTTC.

The chain carries TRBV19 and TRBJ1-2; a weak D match, TRBD1 (5 bases). CDR1 and CDR2 from the germline V gene are LNHDA and SQIVND (reference sequence). V was trimmed by 4 bases and J by 3 bases, leaving 15 bases between them. There are 15 residues in the CDR3. The CDR3 reads CASSNPQGSYYGYTF. The CDR3 DNA sequence: TGTGCCAGTAGTAACCCTCAGGGCAGCTACTATGGCTACACCTTC.

This rearrangement joins TRBV19 to TRBJ2-7; TRBD2 aligns across 7 bases. The germline CDR1 and CDR2 sequences are LNHDA and SQIVND (reference sequence). This CDR3 is 13 amino acids long. Losses at the gene ends were 3 bases for V and 4 bases for J; bases not matched to a gene: 3. CDR3 amino acids: CASSMFSGYEQYF. The CDR3 nucleotides are TGTGCCAGTAGTATGTTTAGCGGGTACGAGCAGTACTTC. Full variable domain (rest looked up from reference TRBV19 and TRBJ2-7): DGGITQSPKYLFRKEGQNVTLSCEQNLNHDAMYWYRQDPGQGLRLIYYSQIVNDFQKGDIAEGYSVSREKKESFPLTVTSAQKNPTAFYLCASSMFSGYEQYFGPGTRLTVT.

The chain links TRBV27 to TRBJ1-1; D possibly corresponds to TRBD1 (6 bases). Germline V gene lookup returns CDR1 MNHEY and CDR2 SMNVEV (reference sequence). The CDR3 is 13 residues long. V gave up 7 bases and J gave up 6 bases, with 15 bases separating them. The CDR3 sequence: CASMEAGVSEAFF. The CDR3 DNA sequence: TGTGCCAGCATGGAAGCAGGGGTCTCTGAAGCTTTCTTT.

V is TRBV28 and J is TRBJ1-4; the D gene is possibly TRBD1 (6 bases). From germline, CDR1 is MDHEN and CDR2 SYDVKM. V lost 2 bases to trimming and J lost 8 bases, with 12 bases between them. The CDR3 runs 14 residues. CDR3 sequence reads: CASSLHRRGEKLFF. DNA for the CDR3: TGTGCCAGCAGTTTACATCGTAGGGGGGAAAAACTGTTTTTT.

The chain links TRBV4-1 to TRBJ1-2, with D tentatively TRBD1 (6 bases). This CDR3 region has 14 residues. Germline lookup yields CDR1 MGHRA and CDR2 YSYEKL. V was cut by 2 bases and J by 6 bases, with 13 bases left in between. The CDR3: CASSQPTGWDGYTF. CDR3 nucleotides: TGCGCCAGCAGCCAACCAACAGGGTGGGATGGCTACACCTTC.

This rearrangement joins TRBV5-1 to TRBJ2-5, with D possibly matching TRBD2 (7 bases). Trimming removed 4 bases from V and 5 bases from J, with 15 bases in between. The germline V gene has CDR1 SGHRS and CDR2 YFSETQ. The CDR3 covers 14 residues. The CDR3 DNA reads TGCGCCAGCAGCCCCGGGGGGCTGTGGGAGACCCAGTACTTC. This encodes CASSPGGLWETQYF.

The chain has TRBV19 and TRBJ2-1, with D possibly being TRBD2 (5 bases). CDR1 is LNHDA and CDR2 is SQIVND in the germline V gene (reference sequence). The CDR3 has 14 residues. Trimming removed 6 bases from V and 6 bases from J, with 15 bases in between. DNA of the CDR3: TGTGCCAGTAGGGGTCTAGCCAGAGGCAATGAGCAGTTCTTC. Translation: CASRGLARGNEQFF.

The chain is built from TRBV19 and TRBJ2-7; 9 bases are shared with TRBD2. CDR1 and CDR2 from the germline V gene are LNHDA and SQIVND (reference sequence). The length of the CDR3 is 12 residues. Germline trimming cut 10 bases from V and 3 bases from J; bases unmatched to any gene: 4. For the CDR3, the DNA is TGTGCCACCCAGACTAGCGGCTACGAGCAGTACTTC. Its translation: CATQTSGYEQYF.

Only one count was recorded for this clone. This chain links TRBV4-1 with TRBJ1-2; 7 bases map to TRBD1. CDR1 MGHRA and CDR2 YSYEKL come from the germline V gene. This CDR3 region has 17 residues. The ends lost 0 bases at V and 5 bases at J; junction bases unmatched: 12. The CDR3 nucleotides are TGCGCCAGCAGCCAAGATCGAAGGCAGGGGGGACCATATGGCTACACCTTC. Amino acids: CASSQDRRQGGPYGYTF.

V usage is TRBV29-1 and J usage is TRBJ1-1, with 11 nucleotides matching TRBD1. Per germline, CDR1 SQVTM and CDR2 ANQGSEA. With 7 bases clipped from V and 1 base from J, the junction kept 14 bases outside the gene matches. The CDR3 runs 17 residues. CDR3 in amino acids: CSATGTGGPLGNTEAFF. The CDR3 DNA is TGCAGCGCGACCGGGACAGGGGGACCTCTCGGGAACACTGAAGCTTTCTTT. The full variable domain, in which reference TRBV29-1 and TRBJ1-1 provide the parts outside the CDR3, is SAVISQKPSRDICQRGTSLTIQCQVDSQVTMMFWYRQQPGQSLTLIATANQGSEATYESGFVIDKFPISRPNLTFSTLTVSNMSPEDSSIYLCSATGTGGPLGNTEAFFGQGTRLTVV.

About this clone itself: Germline and junction disagree at one end, which may indicate a read error. The chain couples TRBV27 to TRBJ1-2; D uncertain. Germline V lookup: CDR1 MNHEY, CDR2 SMNVEV (reference sequence). This CDR3 contains 16 residues. CDR3 in DNA: TGTGCCAGCAGCTTATCGGTCAGCTCCGGGTCCTATGGCTACACCTTC. It specifies CASSLSVSSGSYGYTF.

The chain has TRBV18 and TRBJ1-2; a possible D gene is TRBD1 (6 bases). CDR3 length equals 16 residues. CDR1 KGHSH and CDR2 LQKENI come from the germline V gene. Deletions cut 0 bases from V and 3 bases from J, with 14 bases between. CDR3 region: CASSPPEPYRDYGYTF. CDR3 nucleotides: TGTGCCAGCTCACCACCGGAGCCCTACAGGGACTATGGCTACACCTTC.

V gene TRBV7-6 combines with J gene TRBJ2-3; 11 nucleotides match TRBD2. With 1 base clipped from V and 0 bases from J, the junction kept 0 bases outside the gene matches. The length of the CDR3 is 16 residues. Germline assignment: CDR1 SGHVS and CDR2 FNYEAQ. In DNA, the CDR3 is TGTGCCAGCAGCTTAGGGACTAGCGGGAGCACAGATACGCAGTATTTT. Protein sequence: CASSLGTSGSTDTQYF.

This clone was seen a single time. This chain joins TRBV30 and TRBJ1-4; 11 positions agree with TRBD1. Trimming cost V 5 bases and J 3 bases; bases outside gene matches: 8. Germline-derived CDR1 and CDR2 are GTSNPN and SVGIG (reference sequence). The CDR3 covers 16 residues. The CDR3 bases are TGTGCCTGGGCCTGGACAGGGGGCGCGCCTAATGAAAAACTGTTTTTT. This sequence encodes CAWAWTGGAPNEKLFF. The whole variable domain, filled in from reference TRBV30 and TRBJ1-4, reads SQTIHQWPATLVQPVGSPLSLECTVEGTSNPNLYWYRQAAGRGLQLLFYSVGIGQISSEVPQNLSASRPQDRQFILSSKKLLLSDSGFYLCAWAWTGGAPNEKLFFGSGTQLSVL.

The CDR3 sequence: CASSLAGNEKLFF. The CDR3 nucleotides are TGTGCCAGCAGCCTCGCGGGGAATGAAAAACTGTTTTTT. The chain joins TRBV5-4 to TRBJ1-4; D remains ambiguous. Trimming shortened V by 4 bases and J by 5 bases, and 9 bases separated the two germline ends. The CDR3 is made up of 13 amino acids. Germline assignment: CDR1 SGHNT and CDR2 YYREEE (reference sequence).

This chain uses TRBV5-6 with TRBJ2-7, with 11 bases that match TRBD2. The germline gives CDR1 SGHDT, CDR2 YYEEEE. The V and J ends lost 5 bases and 1 base, in that order; junction bases with no gene match: 8. There are 16 residues in the CDR3. CDR3 region: CASSYGLAGASYEQYF. The CDR3, as DNA: TGTGCCAGCAGTTATGGACTAGCGGGTGCATCCTACGAGCAGTACTTC. The full variable domain, rest sourced from reference TRBV5-6 and TRBJ2-7, is DAGVTQSPTHLIKTRGQQVTLRCSPKSGHDTVSWYQQALGQGPQFIFQYYEEEERQRGNFPDRFSGHQFPNYSSELNVNALLLGDSALYLCASSYGLAGASYEQYFGPGTRLTVT.